The entry below gives a single T cell receptor (beta chain) sequence along with its context. This clonotype was seen a few times. The antigen this receptor binds is unknown. No base qualities exist here, and no much larger clone lies one base off it. The data originate from a study of human T cells and chemical hapten exposure (dated by TCRdb to 2020 to 2022). In terms of the full investigation: For sensitization, 2% DPC in acetone was applied to a roughly 2 cm by roughly 2 cm area of upper inner arm skin. The mostly female patient cohort included alopecia areata with under or over 50% scalp involvement, alopecia totalis and alopecia universalis. Patch testing was performed on the upper back with Finn chambers containing 0.01% DPC, and the patch tests were scored after 6 days according to International Contact Dermatitis Research Group standards. Patients additionally received weekly therapeutic DPC doses to the scalp throughout the approximately 24-week study period. Blood samples were taken from patients before sensitization (week 0) and at 2, 6 and about 24 weeks after DPC sensitization. Roughly 30 alopecia patients provided blood for TCR sequencing at one to four time points (pre-sensitization, 2, 6 and 24 weeks). Libraries were combined into a pool for sequencing, and differences in TCR yield between samples came mainly from small differences in library volumes within the pool. This study followed changes in the peripheral blood TCR repertoire in vivo during primary and secondary sensitization of alopecia patients to the hapten diphenylcyclopropenone (DPC). The study at large found these results: A positive correlation was found between the number of PT1 expanded TCRs and patch test score, with significance reached at thresholds 8, 16 and 32 but not 4. DPC sensitization did not change how many TCRs were above 1 in 1000 frequency, and no evidence was found of alterations in global repertoire structure. Because all patients had alopecia, a presumed autoimmune disease, the immune response of the patients might differ from that of healthy individuals. Expanded TCRs formed significantly more large CDR3 similarity clusters than pre-sensitization or healthy control sets, consistent with antigen-driven responses. Repeated subsampling changed both the strength of the expansion versus patch-test correlation and the threshold at which that correlation became significant.

V is shortened by 4 bases, J by 0 bases, and the region joining them spans 13 bases. CDR1 SGHRS and CDR2 YFSETQ are derived from the germline V gene. CDR3 length: 16 amino acids, cysteine to phenylalanine. Only the CDR3 part of the read is kept: 48 bases, read in frame from the first base. According to the study, the label for this sample's time point signals: patch test 3, about 24 weeks after DPC sensitization. The sample's treatment or condition label is to be understood as: therapeutic diphenylcyclopropenone sensitization with weekly scalp DPC. At every patch-test visit, the blood draw took place before the patch test was put on. To be eligible, patients had to be aged 18 to 70, diagnosed with alopecia and judged suitable for DPC therapy, while pregnant patients were excluded. Total RNA was extracted from unfractionated whole blood that had been collected in Tempus Blood RNA tubes. To prepare the library, RACE was applied. The instrument was a NextSeq 500. During library preparation, unique molecular identifiers were attached to individual cDNA molecules so that TCRs could be counted quantitatively and reproducibly. From each blood RNA sample, both TCR alpha and TCR beta chains were sequenced. Turning to the authors' computational methods: A median of roughly 99,000 TCRs per sample was observed, with a range of roughly 20,000 to 750,000. The Decombinator software suite was used to annotate the V, J and CDR3 of the TCR reads. For the PS versus PT1 abundance plots, all samples were subsampled to the same number of TCRs (28,000). Expanded TCRs were defined as absent before sensitization and observed at least eight times at the 2-week time point. TCRdb ran its own pipeline on the public reads, namely fastp trimming at Q25 and MiXCR clone calling, and kept in-frame beta chains. Rows matching on CDR3 protein sequence are summarized as one entry with the most common DNA and genes. The V and J calls come from TCRdb's annotation, not from the publication. For this sample there are under 200,000 distinct CDR3 sequences; roughly 25% appear just once. The ten biggest clones cover 2.1% of the sample.

This TCR came from a woman aged 18-29 years with alopecia areata. Some clones in this sample may be carry-over from other donors' samples. The chain is made from TRBV5-1 and TRBJ2-2, with TRBD2 perhaps the D gene, on 6 matching bases. Sequencing was performed on whole blood, taken in connection with sensitization to the hapten diphenylcyclopropenone (DPC). CDR3 region: CASSQTGTSNTGELFF. The DNA is TGCGCCAGCAGCCAAACCGGGACTTCGAACACCGGGGAGCTGTTTTTT.